This paragraph covers one T cell receptor (beta chain) sequence. The V end was cut by 2 bases, the J end by 7 bases, with 11 bases between. The CDR3 has 14 residues. Germline V CDR1 and CDR2: SGHTA, FQGTGA. The data belong to a study of blood T cell repertoires in COVID-19. Study overall: Samples of COVID-19 (acute and convalescent) were obtained from the United States, Italy and Spain. PBMCs, B-cell-depleted T cells, or T cells provided the cDNA or gDNA that made up the material.

The data were produced by immunoSEQ multiplex PCR, yet TCRdb's version contains in-frame clones alone and is incomplete. This table holds about 260,000 clones, 87% found once. The chain employs TRBV7-3 and TRBJ2-2, with D perhaps matching TRBD1 (6 bases). The sequencing sample was made of peripheral blood. This sequence originates from a woman aged 45-65 years who had recovered from COVID-19. CDR3: CASSLAGGGGELFF. DNA of the CDR3: TGTGCCAGCAGCTTAGCTGGGGGCGGCGGGGAGCTGTTTTTT.